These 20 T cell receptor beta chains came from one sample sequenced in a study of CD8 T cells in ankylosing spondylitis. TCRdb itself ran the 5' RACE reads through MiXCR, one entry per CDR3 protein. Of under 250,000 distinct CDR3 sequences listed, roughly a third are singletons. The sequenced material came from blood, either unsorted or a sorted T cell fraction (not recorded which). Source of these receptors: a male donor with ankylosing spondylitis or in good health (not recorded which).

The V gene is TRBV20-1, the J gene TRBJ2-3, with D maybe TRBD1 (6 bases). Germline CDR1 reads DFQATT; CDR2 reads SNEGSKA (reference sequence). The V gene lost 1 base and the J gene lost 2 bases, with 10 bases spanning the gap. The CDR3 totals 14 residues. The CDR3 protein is CSARVGGPTDTQYF. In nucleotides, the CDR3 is TGCAGTGCTAGAGTTGGGGGCCCCACAGATACGCAGTATTTT.

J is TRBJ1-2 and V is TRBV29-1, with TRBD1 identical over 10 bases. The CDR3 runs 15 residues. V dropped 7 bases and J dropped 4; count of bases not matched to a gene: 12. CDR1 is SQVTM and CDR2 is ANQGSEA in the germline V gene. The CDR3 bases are TGCAGCGCTCCGGCGACAGGGGGCTCGGGCTATGGCTACACCTTC. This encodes CSAPATGGSGYGYTF.

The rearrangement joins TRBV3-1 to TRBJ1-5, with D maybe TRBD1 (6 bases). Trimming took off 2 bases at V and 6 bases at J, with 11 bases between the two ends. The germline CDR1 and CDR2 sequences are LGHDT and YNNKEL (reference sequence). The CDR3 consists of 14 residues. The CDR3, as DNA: TGTGCCAGCAGCCAAAGGGCAGGGGTTCAGCCCCAGCATTTT. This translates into CASSQRAGVQPQHF. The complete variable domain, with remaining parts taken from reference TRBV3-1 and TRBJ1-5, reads DTAVSQTPKYLVTQMGNDKSIKCEQNLGHDTMYWYKQDSKKFLKIMFSYNNKELIINETVPNRFSPKSPDKAHLNLHINSLELGDSAVYFCASSQRAGVQPQHFGDGTRLSIL.

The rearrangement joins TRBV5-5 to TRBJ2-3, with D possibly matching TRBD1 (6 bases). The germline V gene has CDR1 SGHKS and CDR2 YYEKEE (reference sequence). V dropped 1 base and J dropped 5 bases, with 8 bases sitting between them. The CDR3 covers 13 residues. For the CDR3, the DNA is TGTGCCAGCAGCTTGATGACAGGAGATACGCAGTATTTT. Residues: CASSLMTGDTQYF.

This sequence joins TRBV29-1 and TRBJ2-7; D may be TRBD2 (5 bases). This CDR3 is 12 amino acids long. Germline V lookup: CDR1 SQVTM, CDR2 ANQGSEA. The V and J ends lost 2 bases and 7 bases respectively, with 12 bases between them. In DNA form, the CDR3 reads TGCAGCGTTGAATCAAATCCGGGGGAGCAGTACTTC. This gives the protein CSVESNPGEQYF.

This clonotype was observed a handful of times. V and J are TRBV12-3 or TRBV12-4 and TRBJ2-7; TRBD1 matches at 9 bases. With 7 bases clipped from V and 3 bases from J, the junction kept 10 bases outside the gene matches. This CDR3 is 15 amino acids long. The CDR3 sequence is CASTHTGTGIYEQYF. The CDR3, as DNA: TGTGCCAGCACCCACACCGGGACAGGGATCTACGAGCAGTACTTC.

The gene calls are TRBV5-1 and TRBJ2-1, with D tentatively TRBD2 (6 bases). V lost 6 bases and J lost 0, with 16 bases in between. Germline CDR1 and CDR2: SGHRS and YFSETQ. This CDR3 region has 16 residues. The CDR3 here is CASKEGRESSYNEQFF. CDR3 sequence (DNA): TGCGCCAGCAAAGAGGGACGGGAGAGCTCCTACAATGAGCAGTTCTTC.

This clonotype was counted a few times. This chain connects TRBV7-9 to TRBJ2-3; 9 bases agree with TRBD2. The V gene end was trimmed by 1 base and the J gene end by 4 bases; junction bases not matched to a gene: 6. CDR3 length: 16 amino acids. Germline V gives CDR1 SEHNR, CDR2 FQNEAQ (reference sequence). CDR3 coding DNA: TGTGCCAGCAGCTTAGGGCCTAGCGGGGTGGCAGATACGCAGTATTTT. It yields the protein CASSLGPSGVADTQYF.

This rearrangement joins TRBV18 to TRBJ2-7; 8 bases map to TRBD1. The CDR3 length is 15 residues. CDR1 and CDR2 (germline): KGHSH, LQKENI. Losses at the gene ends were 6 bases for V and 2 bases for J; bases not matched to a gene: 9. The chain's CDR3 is CASSHRQGLAYEQYF. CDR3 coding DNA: TGTGCCAGCTCGCACAGACAGGGGCTCGCCTACGAGCAGTACTTC. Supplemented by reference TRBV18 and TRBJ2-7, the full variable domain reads NAGVMQNPRHLVRRRGQEARLRCSPMKGHSHVYWYRQLPEEGLKFMVYLQKENIIDESGMPKERFSAEFPKEGPSILRIQQVVRGDSAAYFCASSHRQGLAYEQYFGPGTRLTVT.

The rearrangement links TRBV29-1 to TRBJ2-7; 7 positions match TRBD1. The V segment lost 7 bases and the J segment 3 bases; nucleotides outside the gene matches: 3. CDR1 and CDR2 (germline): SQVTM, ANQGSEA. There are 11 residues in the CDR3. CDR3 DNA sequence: TGCAGCGCCGGGACAGACTACGAGCAGTACTTC. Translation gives CSAGTDYEQYF.

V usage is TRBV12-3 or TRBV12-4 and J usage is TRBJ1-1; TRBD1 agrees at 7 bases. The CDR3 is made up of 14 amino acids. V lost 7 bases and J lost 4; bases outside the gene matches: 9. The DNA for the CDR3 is TGTGCCAGCACCCAGACAGGGTTGCTCACTGAAGCTTTCTTT. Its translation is CASTQTGLLTEAFF.

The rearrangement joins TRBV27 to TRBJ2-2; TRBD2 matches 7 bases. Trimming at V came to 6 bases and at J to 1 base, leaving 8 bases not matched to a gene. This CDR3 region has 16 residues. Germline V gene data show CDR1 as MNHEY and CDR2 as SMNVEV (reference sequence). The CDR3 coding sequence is TGTGCCAGCAGGGGGGGGGGAGTCCAGAACACCGGGGAGCTGTTTTTT. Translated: CASRGGGVQNTGELFF.

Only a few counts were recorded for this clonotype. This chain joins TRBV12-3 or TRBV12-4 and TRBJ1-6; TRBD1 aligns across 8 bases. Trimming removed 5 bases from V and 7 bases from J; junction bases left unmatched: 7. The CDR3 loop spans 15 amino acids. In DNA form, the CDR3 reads TGTGCCAGCAGTGGACAGGGAAGTGAAAATTCACCCCTCCACTTT. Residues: CASSGQGSENSPLHF.

This CDR3 reads CSVVPRDNYEQYF. The CDR3 coding sequence is TGCAGCGTCGTCCCCCGGGATAACTACGAGCAGTACTTC. This chain uses TRBV29-1 with TRBJ2-7; tentatively, D is TRBD2 (5 bases). Per the germline V gene, CDR1 is SQVTM and CDR2 is ANQGSEA. V was pared by 6 bases and J by 3 bases, with 15 bases between. The CDR3 extends over 13 amino acids.

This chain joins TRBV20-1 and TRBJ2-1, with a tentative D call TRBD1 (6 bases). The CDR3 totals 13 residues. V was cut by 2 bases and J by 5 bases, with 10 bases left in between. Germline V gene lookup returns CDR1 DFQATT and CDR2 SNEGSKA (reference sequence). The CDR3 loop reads CSARTQGNNEQFF. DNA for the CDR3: TGCAGTGCTAGAACGCAGGGGAACAATGAGCAGTTCTTC.

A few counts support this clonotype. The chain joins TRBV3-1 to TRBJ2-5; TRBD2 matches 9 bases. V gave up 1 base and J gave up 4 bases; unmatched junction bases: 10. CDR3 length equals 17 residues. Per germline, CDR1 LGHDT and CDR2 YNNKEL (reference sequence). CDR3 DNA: TGTGCCAGCAGCCAAGGCCGGCCTAGCGGGGATCGAGAGACCCAGTACTTC. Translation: CASSQGRPSGDRETQYF.

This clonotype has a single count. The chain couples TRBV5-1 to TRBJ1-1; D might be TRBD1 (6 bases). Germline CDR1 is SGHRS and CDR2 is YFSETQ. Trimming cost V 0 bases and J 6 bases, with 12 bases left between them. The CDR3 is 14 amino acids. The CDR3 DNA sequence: TGCGCCAGCAGCTTGGGAAGGGGGTCTTCTGAAGCTTTCTTT. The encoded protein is CASSLGRGSSEAFF.

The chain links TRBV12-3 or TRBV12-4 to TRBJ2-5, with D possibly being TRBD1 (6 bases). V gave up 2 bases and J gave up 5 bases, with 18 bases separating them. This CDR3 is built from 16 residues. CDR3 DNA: TGTGCCAGCAGTTTATTGCTGGGGGCGACTTGGGAGACCCAGTACTTC. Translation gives CASSLLLGATWETQYF.

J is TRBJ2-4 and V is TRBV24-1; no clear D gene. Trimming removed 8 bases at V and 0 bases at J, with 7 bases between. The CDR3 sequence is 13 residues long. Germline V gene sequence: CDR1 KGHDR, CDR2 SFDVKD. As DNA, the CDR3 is TGTGCCACCAAGGCCGAAGCCAAAAACATTCAGTACTTC. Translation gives CATKAEAKNIQYF.

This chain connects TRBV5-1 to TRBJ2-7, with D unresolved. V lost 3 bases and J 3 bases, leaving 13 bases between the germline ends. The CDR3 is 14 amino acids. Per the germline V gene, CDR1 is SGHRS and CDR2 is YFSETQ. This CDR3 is CASSSGYGNYEQYF. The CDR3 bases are TGCGCCAGCAGCTCCGGTTATGGGAACTACGAGCAGTACTTC.